This record looks at one TCR beta chain sequence and its context. This sample was included in a study of blood T cell repertoires in COVID-19. Study-wide context: Samples taken during acute and convalescent COVID-19 were collected in the United States, Italy and Spain. T cells, B-cell-depleted T cells, or PBMCs supplied cDNA or gDNA.

Per the original methods: Estimated nucleated cell counts came from reference gene primer amplification. Data came from immunoSEQ multiplex PCR; TCRdb stores just in-frame clones and leaves some out. D and trimming were read from the DNA, whereas the V and J calls and clone size are those reported in that table. The table shows about 260,000 clones, with around 86% occurring only once. The TCR comes from a man aged 18 to 30 with active or convalescent COVID-19. Source material: peripheral blood.

CDR3 sequence: CASSEWEGINSPLHF. CDR3 nucleotides: TGTGCCAGCAGTGAATGGGAGGGTATTAATTCACCCCTCCACTTT. The chain recombines TRBV6-1 with TRBJ1-6; D unresolved. With 2 bases removed from V and 6 bases from J, the gap between germline ends came to 11 bases. The CDR3 is 15 residues long. Germline V CDR1 and CDR2: MNHNS, SASEGT.